Each of the 27 T cell receptor beta chains below was sequenced from the same sample in a study of CD8 T cells in ankylosing spondylitis. Study-wide findings and caveats: Characteristic of ankylosing spondylitis blood, it appeared, was a TCR beta motif comprising about 8 highly homologous variants.

Using its own MiXCR run on the 5' RACE reads, TCRdb lists one record per CDR3 protein. The table records 800,000 to 900,000 distinct CDR3 sequences, 12% of them present only once. Their antigen targets remain unknown. Sequenced input: blood, either unsorted or a sorted T cell fraction (not recorded which). Every receptor here comes from a male donor with ankylosing spondylitis.

The V and J genes are TRBV14 and TRBJ2-7; TRBD1 might be the D (6 bases). V lost 4 bases, J lost 0 bases, and 13 bases lay in between. This CDR3 contains 15 residues. In germline, CDR1 is SGHDN, CDR2 FVKESK. In nucleotides, the CDR3 is TGTGCCAGCAGCCGGGGGCAGGACCCCTCCTACGAGCAGTACTTC. It encodes CASSRGQDPSYEQYF. Full variable domain (missing parts from reference TRBV14 and TRBJ2-7): EAGVTQFPSHSVIEKGQTVTLRCDPISGHDNLYWYRRVMGKEIKFLLHFVKESKQDESGMPNNRFLAERTGGTYSTLKVQPAELEDSGVYFCASSRGQDPSYEQYFGPGTRLTVT.

CDR3 sequence reads: CASSLQGGTVEAFF. CDR3 sequence (DNA): TGTGCCAGCAGTCTACAGGGAGGTACGGTTGAAGCTTTCTTT. The rearrangement joins TRBV6-5 to TRBJ1-1, with D possibly being TRBD1 (6 bases). CDR3 length: 14 residues. The ends were cut back, 5 bases at V and 7 bases at J, with 17 bases in the middle. CDR1 and CDR2 (germline): MNHEY, SVGAGI.

The chain links TRBV10-3 to TRBJ2-3; no clear D gene. The V and J ends lost 2 bases and 6 bases respectively, with 6 bases between them. CDR3 size: 12 residues. CDR1 and CDR2 (germline): ENHRY, SYGVKD. CDR3 DNA: TGTGCCATCAGTGAGGCCTCGGATACGCAGTATTTT. This gives the protein CAISEASDTQYF.

This clonotype was found many times. The rearrangement joins TRBV20-1 to TRBJ2-1, with unresolved D. The CDR3 runs to 11 residues. The V gene's germline CDR1 is DFQATT and CDR2 SNEGSKA (reference sequence). V lost 8 bases and J 5 bases, leaving 10 bases between the germline ends. CDR3 coding DNA: TGCAGTACGAACAGACACAATGAGCAGTTCTTC. Protein: CSTNRHNEQFF.

Ten or more counts support this clonotype. V is TRBV23-1 and J is TRBJ2-2, with D possibly TRBD2 on 6 matching bases. TRBV23-1 is an open reading frame whose function is uncertain. The CDR3 covers 14 residues. V was clipped by 6 bases and J by 0 bases, with 8 bases between them. CDR3 nucleotide sequence: TGCGCCAGCAGCGGGACTCCGAACACCGGGGAGCTGTTTTTT. Protein product: CASSGTPNTGELFF.

This clonotype was observed a handful of times. This chain's CDR3 is CASSRYYTGELFF. CDR3 nucleotides: TGTGCCAGCAGCCGTTACTACACCGGGGAGCTGTTTTTT. The chain is built from TRBV7-2 and TRBJ2-2; D is uncertain. V lost 5 bases and J 3 bases, leaving 7 bases between the germline ends. This CDR3 spans 13 amino acids. Germline CDR1 and CDR2: SGHTA and FQGNSA.

This chain connects TRBV5-1 to TRBJ2-2; 7 bases are a match to TRBD1. The CDR3 runs 16 residues. The germline V gene encodes CDR1 SGHRS and CDR2 YFSETQ. Losses at the gene ends were 3 bases for V and 1 base for J; bases not matched to a gene: 6. DNA of the CDR3: TGCGCCAGCAGCTATTTACAGGGGAAGAACACCGGGGAGCTGTTTTTT. It codes for CASSYLQGKNTGELFF.

This clonotype has more than one count but fewer than ten. The CDR3 reads CSAREPRGSGETQYF. The DNA for the CDR3 is TGCAGTGCTAGAGAGCCAAGGGGGAGTGGTGAGACCCAGTACTTC. The rearrangement links TRBV20-1 to TRBJ2-5, with a possible D match to TRBD1 (6 bases). Looked up from germline, CDR1 is DFQATT and CDR2 is SNEGSKA (reference sequence). CDR3 length: 15 residues. Trimming pared 0 bases from V and 5 bases from J, leaving 16 bases between.

This sequence joins TRBV4-2 and TRBJ1-2; possibly TRBD1 for D (5 bases). CDR1 and CDR2 from the germline V gene are LGHNA and YNFKEQ. Trimming stripped 0 bases from V and 3 bases from J, with 14 bases between. This CDR3 is built from 16 residues. CDR3 in DNA: TGTGCCAGCAGCCAAGAGGGGGTGAGAGGTTACTATGGCTACACCTTC. Its protein is CASSQEGVRGYYGYTF.

This clonotype showed up many times. The chain uses TRBV12-3 or TRBV12-4 and TRBJ2-3, with 7 nucleotides matching TRBD1. The junction had 8 bases not matched to a gene; V was cut back by 5 bases and J by 6 bases. The CDR3 runs to 14 residues. CDR3 amino acids: CASSPHRGVDTQYF. The DNA of the CDR3 is TGTGCCAGCAGTCCTCACAGGGGCGTCGATACGCAGTATTTT.

This clonotype has a handful of counts. The CDR3 DNA follows: TGCAGTGCTAGGAAGGGGGAATTCGGCACTGAAGCTTTCTTT. The encoded protein is CSARKGEFGTEAFF. The rearrangement links TRBV20-1 to TRBJ1-1; a possible D gene is TRBD1 (6 bases). The V end was cut by 3 bases, the J end by 4 bases, with 15 bases between. Germline V gene data show CDR1 as DFQATT and CDR2 as SNEGSKA (reference sequence). The CDR3 runs 14 residues.

This chain connects TRBV24-1 to TRBJ2-5; weak D call: TRBD1 (6 bases). This CDR3 contains 16 residues. Trimming cost V 5 bases and J 5 bases, with 20 bases left between them. Germline CDR1 reads KGHDR; CDR2 reads SFDVKD. The CDR3: CATSAGQNSLGETQYF. The CDR3 DNA follows: TGTGCCACCAGTGCCGGACAGAATTCCTTAGGGGAGACCCAGTACTTC.

This clonotype showed up many times. The gene calls are TRBV20-1 and TRBJ2-5; maybe TRBD2 (7 bases). CDR3 length: 13 amino acids. The V and J ends lost 8 bases and 5 bases respectively, with 18 bases between them. Germline CDR1 DFQATT, CDR2 SNEGSKA (reference sequence). DNA for the CDR3: TGCAGTCCGAGTGGGGGGGCTGGCGAGACCCAGTACTTC. Residues: CSPSGGAGETQYF.

In this sample, this clonotype turned up many times. The rearrangement uses TRBV28 and TRBJ1-6; D remains ambiguous. Trimming took off 2 bases at V and 10 bases at J, with 6 bases between the two ends. CDR3 size: 12 residues. Germline CDR1 and CDR2: MDHEN and SYDVKM. The CDR3 bases are TGTGCCAGCAGTTTAATTCAGTCACCCCTCCACTTT. As protein: CASSLIQSPLHF.

This clonotype was observed many times. The CDR3 DNA sequence: TGCAGTGCTAGAGTCAGGGGATCCACTGAAGCTTTCTTT. This sequence encodes CSARVRGSTEAFF. This chain links TRBV20-1 with TRBJ1-1; a weak D match, TRBD1 (6 bases). Germline CDR1 and CDR2: DFQATT and SNEGSKA (reference sequence). V lost 1 base, J lost 4 bases, and 10 bases lay in between. This CDR3 has 13 residues.

V is TRBV5-8 and J is TRBJ2-7, with 9 bases identical to TRBD1. The CDR3 consists of 16 residues. Looked up from germline, CDR1 is SGHTS and CDR2 is YDEGEE. V shed 5 bases, J shed 1 base, and the junction held 10 bases outside the gene matches. DNA for the CDR3: TGTGCCAGCAGGAGGACAGGGGTCTCGAAGTCCTACGAGCAGTACTTC. It is translated as CASRRTGVSKSYEQYF.

This clonotype was found a few times. The chain combines TRBV20-1 with TRBJ2-7; perhaps TRBD1 as D (6 bases). In germline, CDR1 is DFQATT, CDR2 SNEGSKA (reference sequence). The CDR3 totals 15 residues. Trimming took off 0 bases at V and 0 bases at J, with 12 bases between the two ends. The CDR3 sequence: CSARDQQGVSYEQYF. The CDR3 region has the DNA TGCAGTGCTAGAGATCAACAGGGAGTCTCCTACGAGCAGTACTTC.

The chain employs TRBV28 and TRBJ1-3, with D unresolved. V lost 7 bases to trimming and J lost 0 bases, with 16 bases between them. The CDR3 spans 16 residues. CDR1 is MDHEN and CDR2 is SYDVKM in the germline V gene. CDR3 in amino acids: CASIPSDVYSGNTIYF. The CDR3 DNA follows: TGTGCCAGCATTCCGTCGGACGTTTACTCTGGAAACACCATATATTTT.

Only a few counts were recorded for this clonotype. V and J are TRBV7-9 and TRBJ2-7; 7 nucleotides align to TRBD1. The germline V gene encodes CDR1 SEHNR and CDR2 FQNEAQ (reference sequence). The V gene end was trimmed by 5 bases and the J gene end by 12 bases; junction bases not matched to a gene: 7. The CDR3 sequence is 11 residues long. Written as DNA, the CDR3 is TGTGCCAGCAGCCTCCGACAGGGAATGTACTTC. It translates to CASSLRQGMYF. Together with reference TRBV7-9 and TRBJ2-7, the CDR3 gives the full variable domain: DTGVSQNPRHKITKRGQNVTFRCDPISEHNRLYWYRQTLGQGPEFLTYFQNEAQLEKSRLLSDRFSAERPKGSFSTLEIQRTEQGDSAMYLCASSLRQGMYFGPGTRLTVT.

This clonotype was observed a handful of times. A much larger clone is a single base away; this may be a read error. The chain carries TRBV7-6 and TRBJ1-1; D is undetermined. Germline V CDR1 and CDR2: SGHVS, FNYEAQ. Trimming took off 5 bases at V and 2 bases at J, with 9 bases between the two ends. The CDR3 is 13 residues long. DNA of the CDR3: TGTGCCAGCAGCGGGCAGTTTAACACTGAAGCTTTCTTT. Protein: CASSGQFNTEAFF.

This clonotype was counted a few times. The chain combines TRBV20-1 with TRBJ2-1, with 10 nucleotides matching TRBD2. Germline-derived CDR1 and CDR2 are DFQATT and SNEGSKA (reference sequence). This CDR3 spans 14 amino acids. V lost 6 bases and J lost 3; bases outside the gene matches: 5. This CDR3 reads CSAQRGGHYNEQFF. The CDR3 bases are TGCAGTGCCCAGCGGGGGGGCCACTACAATGAGCAGTTCTTC.

This clonotype showed up just a few times. The V and J genes are TRBV20-1 and TRBJ2-1; 9 bases are shared with TRBD2. Trimming at V came to 5 bases and at J to 4 bases, leaving 9 bases not matched to a gene. The CDR3 length is 15 residues. Germline CDR1 and CDR2: DFQATT and SNEGSKA (reference sequence). The CDR3 reads CSAYPSSGRYNEQFF. The DNA of the CDR3 is TGCAGTGCTTACCCTAGTAGCGGGAGATACAATGAGCAGTTCTTC.

This clonotype has a handful of counts. The rearrangement uses TRBV20-1 and TRBJ1-4; D is ambiguous. Germline-derived CDR1 and CDR2 are DFQATT and SNEGSKA (reference sequence). CDR3 length equals 12 residues. The ends were cut back, 1 base at V and 7 bases at J, with 7 bases in the middle. CDR3 loop: CSARVAIEKLFF. The CDR3 DNA reads TGCAGTGCTAGAGTTGCAATTGAAAAACTGTTTTTT.

The chain employs TRBV20-1 and TRBJ2-7; D may be TRBD2 (6 bases). The CDR3 sequence is 14 residues long. V lost 5 bases and J lost 6, with 20 bases in between. Germline CDR1 and CDR2: DFQATT and SNEGSKA (reference sequence). For the CDR3, the DNA is TGCAGTGCTGGGACTGGTTGGGGTAGGGGCGAGCAGTACTTC. Protein sequence: CSAGTGWGRGEQYF.

This clonotype has just a few counts. The chain is built from TRBV12-3 or TRBV12-4 and TRBJ2-5, with D tentatively TRBD2 (5 bases). Trimming removed 6 bases from V and 5 bases from J, with 13 bases in between. There are 13 residues in the CDR3. CDR3 sequence reads: CASSSAEGETQYF. The CDR3 nucleotides are TGTGCCAGCAGCTCCGCCGAGGGTGAGACCCAGTACTTC.

CDR3: CASSFSLDRAHEQFF. The CDR3 DNA reads TGTGCCAGCAGCTTTTCACTAGACAGGGCCCATGAGCAGTTCTTC. The chain employs TRBV7-2 and TRBJ2-1, with 7 nucleotides matching TRBD1. Germline V CDR1 and CDR2: SGHTA, FQGNSA. The CDR3 contains 15 residues. The J segment lost 8 bases and the V segment lost 3 bases, leaving 10 bases of the junction unmatched. Full variable domain (remainder filled in from reference TRBV7-2 and TRBJ2-1): GAGVSQSPSNKVTEKGKDVELRCDPISGHTALYWYRQSLGQGLEFLIYFQGNSAPDKSGLPSDRFSAERTGGSVSTLTIQRTQQEDSAVYLCASSFSLDRAHEQFFGPGTRLTVL.

The chain carries TRBV7-9 and TRBJ2-1; D assignment may be TRBD1 or TRBD2 (5 bases each). Trimming pared 11 bases from V and 5 bases from J, leaving 16 bases between. CDR3 length: 13 amino acids. Germline-derived CDR1 and CDR2 are SEHNR and FQNEAQ (reference sequence). The CDR3 loop reads CAGEKQANNEQFF. The CDR3 nucleotides read TGTGCCGGGGAGAAACAGGCGAACAATGAGCAGTTCTTC.